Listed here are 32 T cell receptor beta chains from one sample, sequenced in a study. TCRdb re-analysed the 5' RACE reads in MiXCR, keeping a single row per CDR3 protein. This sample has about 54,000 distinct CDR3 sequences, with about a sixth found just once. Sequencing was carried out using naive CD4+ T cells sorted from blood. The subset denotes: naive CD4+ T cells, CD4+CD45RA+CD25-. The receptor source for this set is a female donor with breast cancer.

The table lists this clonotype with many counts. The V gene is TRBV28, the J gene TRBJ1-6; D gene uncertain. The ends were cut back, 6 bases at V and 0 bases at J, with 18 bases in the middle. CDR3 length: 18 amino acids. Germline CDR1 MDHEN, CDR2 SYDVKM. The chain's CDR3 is CASRPGPGMSSYNSPLHF. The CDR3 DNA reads TGTGCCAGCAGACCTGGTCCGGGGATGAGCTCCTATAATTCACCCCTCCACTTT.

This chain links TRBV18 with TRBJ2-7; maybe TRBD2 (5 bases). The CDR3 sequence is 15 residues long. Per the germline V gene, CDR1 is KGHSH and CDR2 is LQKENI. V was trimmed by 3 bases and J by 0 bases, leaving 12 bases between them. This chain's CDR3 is CASSPRTASSYEQYF. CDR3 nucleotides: TGTGCCAGCTCACCCCGGACTGCCAGCTCCTACGAGCAGTACTTC. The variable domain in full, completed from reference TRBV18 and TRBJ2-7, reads NAGVMQNPRHLVRRRGQEARLRCSPMKGHSHVYWYRQLPEEGLKFMVYLQKENIIDESGMPKERFSAEFPKEGPSILRIQQVVRGDSAAYFCASSPRTASSYEQYFGPGTRLTVT.

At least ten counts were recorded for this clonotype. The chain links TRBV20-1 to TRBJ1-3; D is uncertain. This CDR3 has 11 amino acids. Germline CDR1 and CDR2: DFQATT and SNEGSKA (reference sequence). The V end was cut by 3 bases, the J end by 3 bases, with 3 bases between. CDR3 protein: CSARVGNTIYF. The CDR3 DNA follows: TGCAGTGCTAGGGTTGGAAACACCATATATTTT.

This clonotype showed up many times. The CDR3 loop reads CSASPVADSYEQYF. In DNA form, the CDR3 reads TGCAGTGCTAGCCCGGTCGCCGACTCCTACGAGCAGTACTTC. The rearrangement links TRBV20-1 to TRBJ2-7; D gene unclear. This CDR3 region has 14 residues. From germline, CDR1 is DFQATT and CDR2 SNEGSKA (reference sequence). Trimming cost V 3 bases and J 0 bases, with 12 bases left between them.

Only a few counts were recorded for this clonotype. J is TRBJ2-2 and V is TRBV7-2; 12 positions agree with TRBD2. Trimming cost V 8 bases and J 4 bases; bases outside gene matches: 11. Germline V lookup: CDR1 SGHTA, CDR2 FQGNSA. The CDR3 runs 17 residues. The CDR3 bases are TGTGCCAGCCGGAAGGCTAGCGGGGGGGGTAGCACCGGGGAGCTGTTTTTT. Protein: CASRKASGGGSTGELFF.

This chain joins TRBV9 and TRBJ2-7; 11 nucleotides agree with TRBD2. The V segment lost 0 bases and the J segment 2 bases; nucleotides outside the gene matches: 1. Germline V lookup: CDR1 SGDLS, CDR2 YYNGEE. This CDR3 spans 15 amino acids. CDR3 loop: CASSVGTSGPYEQYF. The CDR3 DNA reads TGTGCCAGCAGCGTAGGGACTAGCGGGCCCTACGAGCAGTACTTC.

This CDR3 is CASSLAPGLAGEFF. DNA of the CDR3: TGTGCCAGCAGCTTAGCCCCCGGACTAGCGGGAGAATTCTTC. The genes are TRBV7-2 and TRBJ2-1; 13 bases are a match to TRBD2. V trimming: 0 bases; J trimming: 16 bases; junction bases outside the gene matches: 6. The V gene's germline CDR1 is SGHTA and CDR2 FQGNSA. This CDR3 has 14 residues. Combining the CDR3 with reference TRBV7-2 and TRBJ2-1 gives the whole variable domain GAGVSQSPSNKVTEKGKDVELRCDPISGHTALYWYRQSLGQGLEFLIYFQGNSAPDKSGLPSDRFSAERTGGSVSTLTIQRTQQEDSAVYLCASSLAPGLAGEFFGPGTRLTVL.

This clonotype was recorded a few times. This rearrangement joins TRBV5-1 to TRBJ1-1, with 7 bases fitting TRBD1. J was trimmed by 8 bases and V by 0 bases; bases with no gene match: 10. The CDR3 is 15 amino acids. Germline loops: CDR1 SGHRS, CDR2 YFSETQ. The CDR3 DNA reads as TGCGCCAGCAGCTTGGAGGGTCAGGGGGTAAAGGAAGCTTTCTTT. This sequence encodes CASSLEGQGVKEAFF.

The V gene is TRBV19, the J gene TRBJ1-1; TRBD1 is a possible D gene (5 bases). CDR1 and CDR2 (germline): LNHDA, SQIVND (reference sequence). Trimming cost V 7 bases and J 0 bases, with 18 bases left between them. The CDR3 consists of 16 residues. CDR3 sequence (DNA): TGTGCCAGTACCCCGGCGGGGAGGGGTATGAACACTGAAGCTTTCTTT. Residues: CASTPAGRGMNTEAFF.

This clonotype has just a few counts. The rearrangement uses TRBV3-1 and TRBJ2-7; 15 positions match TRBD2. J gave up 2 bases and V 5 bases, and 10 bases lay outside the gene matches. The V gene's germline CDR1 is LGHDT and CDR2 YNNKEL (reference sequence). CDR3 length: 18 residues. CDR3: CASSAGLAGGFSTYEQYF. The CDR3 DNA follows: TGTGCCAGCAGCGCGGGACTAGCGGGAGGTTTTTCCACCTACGAGCAGTACTTC.

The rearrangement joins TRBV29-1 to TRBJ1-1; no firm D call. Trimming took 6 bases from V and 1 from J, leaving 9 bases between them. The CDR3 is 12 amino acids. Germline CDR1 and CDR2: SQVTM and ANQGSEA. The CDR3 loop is CSVLPRNTEAFF. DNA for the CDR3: TGCAGCGTCCTCCCCAGGAACACTGAAGCTTTCTTT. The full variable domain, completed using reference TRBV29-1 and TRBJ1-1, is SAVISQKPSRDICQRGTSLTIQCQVDSQVTMMFWYRQQPGQSLTLIATANQGSEATYESGFVIDKFPISRPNLTFSTLTVSNMSPEDSSIYLCSVLPRNTEAFFGQGTRLTVV.

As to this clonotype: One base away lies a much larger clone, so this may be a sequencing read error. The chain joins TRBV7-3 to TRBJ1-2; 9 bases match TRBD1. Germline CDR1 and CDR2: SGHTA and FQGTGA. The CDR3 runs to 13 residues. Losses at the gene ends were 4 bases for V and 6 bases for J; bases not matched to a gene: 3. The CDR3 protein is CASSSDRGHGYTF. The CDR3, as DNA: TGTGCCAGCAGCTCGGACAGGGGCCATGGCTACACCTTC.

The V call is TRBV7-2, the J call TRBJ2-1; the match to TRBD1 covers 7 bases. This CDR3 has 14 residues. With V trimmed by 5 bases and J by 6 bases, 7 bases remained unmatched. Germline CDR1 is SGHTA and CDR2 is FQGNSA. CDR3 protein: CASSRETGPNEQFF. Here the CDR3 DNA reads TGTGCCAGCAGCCGCGAGACAGGGCCCAATGAGCAGTTCTTC.

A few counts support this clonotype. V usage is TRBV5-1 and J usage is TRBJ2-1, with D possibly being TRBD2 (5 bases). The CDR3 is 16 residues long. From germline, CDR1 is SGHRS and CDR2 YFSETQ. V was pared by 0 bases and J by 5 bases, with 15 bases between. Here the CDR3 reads CASSLERSGGDNEQFF. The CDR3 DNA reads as TGCGCCAGCAGCTTGGAGCGGAGCGGAGGAGACAATGAGCAGTTCTTC.

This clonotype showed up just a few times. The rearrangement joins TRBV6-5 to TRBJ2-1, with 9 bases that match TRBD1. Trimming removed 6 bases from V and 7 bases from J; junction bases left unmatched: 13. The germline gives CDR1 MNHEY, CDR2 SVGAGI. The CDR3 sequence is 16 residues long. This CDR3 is CASRPSGTGKVNEQFF. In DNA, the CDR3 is TGTGCCAGCAGACCTTCCGGGACAGGGAAGGTAAATGAGCAGTTCTTC.

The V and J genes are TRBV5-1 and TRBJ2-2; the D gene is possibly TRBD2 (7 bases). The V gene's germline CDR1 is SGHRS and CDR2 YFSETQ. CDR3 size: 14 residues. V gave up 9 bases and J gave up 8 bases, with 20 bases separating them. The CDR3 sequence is CATTWGAGAGELFF. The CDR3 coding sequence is TGCGCCACCACTTGGGGTGCGGGGGCTGGGGAGCTGTTTTTT.

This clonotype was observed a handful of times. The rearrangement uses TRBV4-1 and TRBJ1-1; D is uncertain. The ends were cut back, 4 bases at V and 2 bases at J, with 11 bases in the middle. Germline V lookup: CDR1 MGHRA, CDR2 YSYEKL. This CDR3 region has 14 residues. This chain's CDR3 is CASSRRDGNTEAFF. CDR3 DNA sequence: TGCGCCAGCAGCCGCCGTGACGGTAACACTGAAGCTTTCTTT.

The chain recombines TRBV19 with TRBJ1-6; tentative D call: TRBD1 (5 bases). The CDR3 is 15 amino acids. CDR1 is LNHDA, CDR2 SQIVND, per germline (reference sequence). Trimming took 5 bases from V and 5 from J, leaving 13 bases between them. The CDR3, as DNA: TGTGCCAGTAGTGGGGCCGGGACGAATAATTCACCCCTCCACTTT. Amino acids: CASSGAGTNNSPLHF.

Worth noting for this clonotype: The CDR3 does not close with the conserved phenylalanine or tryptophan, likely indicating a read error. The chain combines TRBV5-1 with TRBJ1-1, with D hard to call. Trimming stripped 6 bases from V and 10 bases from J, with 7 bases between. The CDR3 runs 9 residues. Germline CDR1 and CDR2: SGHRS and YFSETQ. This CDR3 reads CASTQAAFS. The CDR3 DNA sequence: TGCGCCAGCACGCAGGCAGCTTTCTCT.

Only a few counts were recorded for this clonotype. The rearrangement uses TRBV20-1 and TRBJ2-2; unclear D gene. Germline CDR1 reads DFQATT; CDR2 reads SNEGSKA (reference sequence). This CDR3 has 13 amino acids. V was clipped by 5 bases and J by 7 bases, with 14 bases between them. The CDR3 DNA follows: TGCAGTGCTGCGCGGTACACCGACGGGGAGCTGTTTTTT. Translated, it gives CSAARYTDGELFF.

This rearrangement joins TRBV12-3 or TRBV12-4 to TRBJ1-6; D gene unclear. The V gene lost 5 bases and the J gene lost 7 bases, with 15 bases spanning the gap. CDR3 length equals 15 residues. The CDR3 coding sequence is TGTGCCAGCAGTACACAGTCCGGGGTGAATTCACCCCTCCACTTT. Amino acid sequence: CASSTQSGVNSPLHF.

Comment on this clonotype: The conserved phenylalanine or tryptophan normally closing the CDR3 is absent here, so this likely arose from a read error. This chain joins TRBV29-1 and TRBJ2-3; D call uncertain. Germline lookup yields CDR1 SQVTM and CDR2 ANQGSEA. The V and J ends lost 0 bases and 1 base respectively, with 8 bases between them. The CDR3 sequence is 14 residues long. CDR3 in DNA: TGCAGCGTTGAAGAGGCCCTAGGCACAGATACGCAGTATTCT. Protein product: CSVEEALGTDTQYS.

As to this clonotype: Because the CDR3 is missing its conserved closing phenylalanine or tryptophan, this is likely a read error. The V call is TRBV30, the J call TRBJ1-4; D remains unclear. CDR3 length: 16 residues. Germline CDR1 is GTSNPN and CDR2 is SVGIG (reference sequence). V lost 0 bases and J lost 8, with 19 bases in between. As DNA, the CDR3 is TGTGCCTGGAGTGTACGGCGGCAGGCCCTAGGGGAAAAACTGTTTCTT. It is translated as CAWSVRRQALGEKLFL.

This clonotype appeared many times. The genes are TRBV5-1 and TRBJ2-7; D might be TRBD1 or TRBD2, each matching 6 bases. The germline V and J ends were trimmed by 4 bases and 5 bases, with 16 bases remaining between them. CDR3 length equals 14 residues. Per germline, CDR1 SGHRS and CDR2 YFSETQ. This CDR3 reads CASSPWGARNEQYF. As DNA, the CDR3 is TGCGCCAGCAGCCCGTGGGGGGCAAGGAACGAGCAGTACTTC.

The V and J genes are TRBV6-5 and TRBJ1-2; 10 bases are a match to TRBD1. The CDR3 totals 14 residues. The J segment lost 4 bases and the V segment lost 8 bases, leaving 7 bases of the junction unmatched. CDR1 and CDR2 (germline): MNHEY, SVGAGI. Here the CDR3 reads CASGGTGDSYGYTF. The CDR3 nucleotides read TGTGCCAGCGGGGGGACAGGGGATTCCTATGGCTACACCTTC.

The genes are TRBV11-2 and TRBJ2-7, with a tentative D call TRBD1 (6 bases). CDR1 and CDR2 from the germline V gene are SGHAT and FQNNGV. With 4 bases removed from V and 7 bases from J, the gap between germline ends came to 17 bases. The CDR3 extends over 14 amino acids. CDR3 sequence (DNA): TGTGCCAGCAGCTCCGACAGGCACCCTCGGGAGCAGTACTTC. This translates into CASSSDRHPREQYF.

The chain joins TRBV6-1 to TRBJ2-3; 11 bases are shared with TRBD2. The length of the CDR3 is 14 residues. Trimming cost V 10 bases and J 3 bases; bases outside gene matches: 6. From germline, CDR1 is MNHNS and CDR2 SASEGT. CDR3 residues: CATASGRITDTQYF. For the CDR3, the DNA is TGTGCCACCGCTAGCGGGAGGATAACAGATACGCAGTATTTT.

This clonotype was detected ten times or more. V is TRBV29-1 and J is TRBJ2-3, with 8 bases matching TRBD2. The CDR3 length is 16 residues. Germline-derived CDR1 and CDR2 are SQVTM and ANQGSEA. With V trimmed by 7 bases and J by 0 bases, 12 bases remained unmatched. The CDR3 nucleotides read TGCAGCGCGGCGGGGCTAGCGGGCGCTAGCACAGATACGCAGTATTTT. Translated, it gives CSAAGLAGASTDTQYF.

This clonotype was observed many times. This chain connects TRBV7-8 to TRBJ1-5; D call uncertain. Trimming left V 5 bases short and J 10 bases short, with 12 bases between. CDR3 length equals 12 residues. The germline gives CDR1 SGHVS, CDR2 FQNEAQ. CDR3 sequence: CASSRETAPQHF. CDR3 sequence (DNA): TGTGCCAGCAGCCGCGAAACGGCCCCCCAGCATTTT.

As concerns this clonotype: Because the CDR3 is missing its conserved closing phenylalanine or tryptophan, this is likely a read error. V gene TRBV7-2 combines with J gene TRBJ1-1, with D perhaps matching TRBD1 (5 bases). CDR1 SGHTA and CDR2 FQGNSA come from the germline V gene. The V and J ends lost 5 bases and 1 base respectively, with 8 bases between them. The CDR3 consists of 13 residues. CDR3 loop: CASSLTGNTEAFV. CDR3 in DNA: TGTGCCAGCAGCCTCACAGGGAACACTGAAGCTTTCGTT.

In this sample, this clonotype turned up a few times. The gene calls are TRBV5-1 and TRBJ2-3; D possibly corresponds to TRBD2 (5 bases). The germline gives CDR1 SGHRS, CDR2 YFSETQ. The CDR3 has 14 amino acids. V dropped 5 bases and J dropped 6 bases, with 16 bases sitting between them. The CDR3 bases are TGCGCCAGCAGTAACCCAGCGGTGCCGGATACGCAGTATTTT. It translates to CASSNPAVPDTQYF.

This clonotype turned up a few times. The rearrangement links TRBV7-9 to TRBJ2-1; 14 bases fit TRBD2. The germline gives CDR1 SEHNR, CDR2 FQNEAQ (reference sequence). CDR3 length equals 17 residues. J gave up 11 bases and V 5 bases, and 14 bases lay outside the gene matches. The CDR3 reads CASSPGTSGSIMGKQFF. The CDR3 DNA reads TGTGCCAGCAGCCCTGGGACTAGCGGGAGTATTATGGGAAAGCAGTTCTTC.